This entry is about one T cell receptor beta chain. Other DNA sequences of this sample code for an identical CDR3. Per the authors' pipeline: Reference gene primer amplification yielded estimated nucleated cell counts. The table came from immunoSEQ multiplex PCR; TCRdb's copy has only in-frame clones and leaves some out. Clone size and V and J calls were adopted from that table, with D and trimming inferred from the DNA. Of about 250,000 clones in the sample, approximately 85% were seen once. The sample comes from a study of blood T cell repertoires in COVID-19. Across the whole study: Samples came from the United States, Italy and Spain, spanning acute and convalescent COVID-19. PBMCs, B-cell-depleted T cells, or T cells were the source of the cDNA or gDNA that made up the material.

The CDR3 is made up of 11 amino acids. The ends were cut back, 3 bases at V and 6 bases at J, with 5 bases in the middle. The germline CDR1 and CDR2 sequences are MDHEN and SYDVKM. This receptor was obtained from a man between 50 and 59 years old with COVID-19, enrolled during active disease. V usage is TRBV28 and J usage is TRBJ1-2; D gene ambiguous. The sequencing input was peripheral blood. The CDR3 loop reads CASSFPDGYTF. DNA of the CDR3: TGTGCCAGCAGTTTTCCTGATGGCTACACCTTC.